Presented here are 30 T cell receptor beta chains from one specimen sequenced in a study of cytomegalovirus exposure and HLA in healthy donors. TCRdb's table, derived via immunoSEQ multiplex PCR, lists solely in-frame clones and lacks some. The sample gives 130,000 to 150,000 clones, approximately 89% of which show up once; around 0.7% is in the top ten. Sequencing input: PBMCs. The source is a man between 18 and 29 years old in good health and CMV-seronegative.

The rearrangement links TRBV19 to TRBJ2-3; 16 bases match TRBD2. The CDR3 is 18 amino acids. V lost 4 bases and J lost 3; bases outside the gene matches: 7. The germline CDR1 and CDR2 sequences are LNHDA and SQIVND (reference sequence). The CDR3 protein is CASSRGLAGGPWTDTQYF. As DNA, the CDR3 is TGTGCCAGTAGTAGGGGACTAGCGGGAGGGCCATGGACAGATACGCAGTATTTT.

The chain couples TRBV4-1 to TRBJ2-3; the match to TRBD2 covers 10 bases. The CDR3 consists of 20 residues. V was clipped by 0 bases and J by 7 bases; unmatched bases: 19. Germline V gene lookup returns CDR1 MGHRA and CDR2 YSYEKL. The CDR3 sequence is CASSQEGVVTSGVRGNTQYF. The CDR3 DNA follows: TGCGCCAGCAGCCAAGAGGGAGTAGTAACTAGCGGGGTGCGGGGAAATACGCAGTATTTT.

This chain links TRBV19 with TRBJ1-2; the D is unclear. The CDR3 is 16 amino acids. CDR1 is LNHDA, CDR2 SQIVND, per germline (reference sequence). V lost 0 bases, J lost 6 bases, and 17 bases lay in between. Here the CDR3 DNA reads TGTGCCAGTAGTATAGATCCCACTCGCAGGATTAATGGCTACACCTTC. It is translated as CASSIDPTRRINGYTF.

J is TRBJ2-1 and V is TRBV5-1, with TRBD2 identical over 7 bases. V gave up 0 bases and J gave up 4 bases; unmatched junction bases: 4. The CDR3 loop spans 15 amino acids. Germline V gene sequence: CDR1 SGHRS, CDR2 YFSETQ. This CDR3 reads CASSLVGAGYNEQFF. CDR3 nucleotide sequence: TGCGCCAGCAGCTTGGTTGGAGCGGGATACAATGAGCAGTTCTTC.

About this clone: Its ends do not fully match the called genes, so a read error is possible. The J gene is TRBJ2-3, the V gene TRBV7-2; 9 bases fit TRBD2. Germline V gene sequence: CDR1 SGHTA, CDR2 FQGNSA. The CDR3 length is 14 residues. For the CDR3, the DNA is TGTGCCAGCAGGTTAGCGGGAGAGGTGCATACGCAGTATTTT. Its translation is CASRLAGEVHTQYF. Complete variable domain (other parts from reference TRBV7-2 and TRBJ2-3): GAGVSQSPSNKVTEKGKDVELRCDPISGHTALYWYRQSLGQGLEFLIYFQGNSAPDKSGLPSDRFSAERTGGSVSTLTIQRTQQEDSAVYLCASRLAGEVHTQYFGPGTRLTVL.

The chain has TRBV23-1 and TRBJ2-7; 7 positions agree with TRBD1. TRBV23-1 is an open reading frame, and its role is uncertain. Trimming removed 11 bases from V and 2 bases from J; junction bases left unmatched: 15. The CDR3 spans 15 residues. The CDR3 nucleotides are TGCGCCGATCACCAGAGTGGGACAGCTCCCTACGAGCAGTACTTC. Translation: CADHQSGTAPYEQYF.

The genes are TRBV28 and TRBJ1-2; D is ambiguous. The CDR3 length is 13 residues. Germline-derived CDR1 and CDR2 are MDHEN and SYDVKM. The V gene lost 2 bases and the J gene lost 4 bases, with 8 bases spanning the gap. The CDR3 reads CASSLKAFYGYTF. The CDR3 nucleotides are TGTGCCAGCAGTTTAAAAGCCTTCTATGGCTACACCTTC.

The rearrangement links TRBV11-2 to TRBJ1-4; possibly TRBD1 for D (6 bases). Trimming left V 3 bases short and J 8 bases short, with 16 bases between. Germline assignment: CDR1 SGHAT and CDR2 FQNNGV. The CDR3 loop spans 15 amino acids. CDR3 sequence (DNA): TGTGCCAGCAGCTTGGGGACACTCGGGAAGGAAAAACTGTTTTTT. Its translation is CASSLGTLGKEKLFF.

This clone has a single count. This rearrangement joins TRBV30 to TRBJ2-1; 9 nucleotides align to TRBD2. Germline-derived CDR1 and CDR2 are GTSNPN and SVGIG (reference sequence). The CDR3 consists of 13 residues. V lost 3 bases and J lost 9; bases outside the gene matches: 6. The CDR3 coding sequence is TGTGCCTGGAGGGCGGGAGGGCCTCTTGAGCAGTTCTTC. Its translation is CAWRAGGPLEQFF.

This chain uses TRBV10-2 with TRBJ2-7; TRBD2 aligns across 8 bases. This CDR3 spans 14 amino acids. V shed 2 bases, J shed 5 bases, and the junction held 5 bases outside the gene matches. Germline V CDR1 and CDR2: WSHSY, SAAADI. The CDR3 DNA follows: TGCGCCAGCAGTGAGGTTAGCGGGATAAACGAGCAGTACTTC. Its translation: CASSEVSGINEQYF.

The V and J genes are TRBV9 and TRBJ1-6; TRBD1 matches 9 bases. Germline CDR1 and CDR2: SGDLS and YYNGEE. The CDR3 spans 16 residues. V lost 4 bases, J lost 6 bases, and 8 bases stayed unmatched. The CDR3 region is CASSPTGTGRNSPLHF. CDR3 coding DNA: TGTGCCAGCAGCCCCACCGGGACAGGGCGTAATTCACCCCTCCACTTT.

V is TRBV9 and J is TRBJ1-2; a possible D gene is TRBD1 (5 bases). Trimming pared 1 base from V and 6 bases from J, leaving 16 bases between. Germline assignment: CDR1 SGDLS and CDR2 YYNGEE. CDR3 length: 15 residues. The CDR3 DNA is TGTGCCAGCAGCGTAACGGGCGCAGGGCTGGATGGCTACACCTTC. Amino acids: CASSVTGAGLDGYTF.

This clone came up once. V usage is TRBV7-2 and J usage is TRBJ2-7, with a possible D match to TRBD1 (5 bases). The CDR3 consists of 13 residues. Deletions cut 1 base from V and 7 bases from J, with 11 bases between. Germline loops: CDR1 SGHTA, CDR2 FQGNSA. In DNA form, the CDR3 reads TGTGCCAGCAGCTTAGATGCGGCAGGGGAGCAGTACTTC. As protein: CASSLDAAGEQYF.

This clone was found a few times. The chain recombines TRBV9 with TRBJ2-1, with 8 bases matching TRBD1. This CDR3 contains 15 residues. The junction had 5 bases not matched to a gene; V was cut back by 2 bases and J by 4 bases. In germline, CDR1 is SGDLS, CDR2 YYNGEE. CDR3 residues: CASSVQQGEYNEQFF. Here the CDR3 DNA reads TGTGCCAGCAGCGTCCAACAGGGGGAGTACAATGAGCAGTTCTTC. The full variable domain, rest sourced from reference TRBV9 and TRBJ2-1, is DSGVTQTPKHLITATGQRVTLRCSPRSGDLSVYWYQQSLDQGLQFLIQYYNGEERAKGNILERFSAQQFPDLHSELNLSSLELGDSALYFCASSVQQGEYNEQFFGPGTRLTVL.

The chain carries TRBV28 and TRBJ2-6; TRBD1 might be the D (6 bases). The CDR3 sequence is 18 residues long. The V gene lost 10 bases and the J gene lost 0 bases, with 22 bases spanning the gap. CDR1 and CDR2 from the germline V gene are MDHEN and SYDVKM. CDR3 amino acids: CATLNQGSEYSGANVLTF. CDR3 nucleotide sequence: TGTGCCACCCTAAACCAGGGGTCGGAATACTCTGGGGCCAACGTCCTGACTTTC.

V gene TRBV5-6 combines with J gene TRBJ1-2; no definite D call. Germline loops: CDR1 SGHDT, CDR2 YYEEEE. The ends were cut back, 5 bases at V and 6 bases at J, with 11 bases in the middle. The CDR3 has 12 residues. The CDR3 nucleotides are TGTGCCAGCAGACTCGGGAGGCATGGCTACACCTTC. This codes for CASRLGRHGYTF. The complete variable domain, with remaining parts taken from reference TRBV5-6 and TRBJ1-2, reads DAGVTQSPTHLIKTRGQQVTLRCSPKSGHDTVSWYQQALGQGPQFIFQYYEEEERQRGNFPDRFSGHQFPNYSSELNVNALLLGDSALYLCASRLGRHGYTFGSGTRLTVV.

The chain links TRBV13 to TRBJ1-2; D may be TRBD1 (6 bases). This CDR3 comprises 16 residues. Germline assignment: CDR1 PRHDT and CDR2 FYEKMQ (reference sequence). The V gene lost 4 bases and the J gene lost 4 bases, with 19 bases spanning the gap. CDR3 region: CASSSRDNQGGYGYTF. For the CDR3, the DNA is TGTGCCAGCAGCTCCCGGGACAACCAAGGGGGCTATGGCTACACCTTC.

The chain is built from TRBV27 and TRBJ1-2; 8 nucleotides line up with TRBD1. V dropped 6 bases and J dropped 3; count of bases not matched to a gene: 12. This CDR3 has 16 amino acids. Germline-derived CDR1 and CDR2 are MNHEY and SMNVEV (reference sequence). CDR3 in amino acids: CASRNRGIRGDYGYTF. CDR3 in DNA: TGTGCCAGCAGAAACAGGGGGATTAGGGGTGACTATGGCTACACCTTC.

The J gene is TRBJ2-1, the V gene TRBV10-3; TRBD2 matches 13 bases. Germline V gene lookup returns CDR1 ENHRY and CDR2 SYGVKD. Unmatched junction bases numbered 3, after V lost 5 bases and J lost 8 bases. This CDR3 has 14 amino acids. The CDR3: CAISTSGGGDEQFF. CDR3 coding DNA: TGTGCCATCAGTACTAGCGGGGGGGGCGATGAGCAGTTCTTC.

V and J are TRBV11-3 and TRBJ2-5; 8 bases match TRBD2. With V trimmed by 5 bases and J by 4 bases, 21 bases remained unmatched. Germline CDR1 SGHNT, CDR2 YENEEA. The CDR3 totals 19 residues. CDR3 DNA sequence: TGTGCCAGCAGCACCACAGCGGGGGCCCACTCCTCTAGGGGAGAGACCCAGTACTTC. It codes for CASSTTAGAHSSRGETQYF.

The chain combines TRBV7-2 with TRBJ2-5; 7 bases line up with TRBD2. Germline CDR1 SGHTA, CDR2 FQGNSA. J was trimmed by 2 bases and V by 5 bases; bases with no gene match: 5. The CDR3 has 14 residues. CDR3 DNA: TGTGCCAGCAGCCTAAGGACTAGTCAAGAGACCCAGTACTTC. Translated: CASSLRTSQETQYF. Variable domain in full (rest from reference TRBV7-2 and TRBJ2-5): GAGVSQSPSNKVTEKGKDVELRCDPISGHTALYWYRQSLGQGLEFLIYFQGNSAPDKSGLPSDRFSAERTGGSVSTLTIQRTQQEDSAVYLCASSLRTSQETQYFGPGTRLLVL.

The rearrangement joins TRBV28 to TRBJ1-4; the match to TRBD1 covers 8 bases. Unmatched junction bases numbered 7, after V lost 3 bases and J lost 10 bases. This CDR3 spans 14 amino acids. Germline V gene data show CDR1 as MDHEN and CDR2 as SYDVKM. The CDR3 here is CASSFIGQGVKLFF. The CDR3, as DNA: TGTGCCAGCAGTTTTATTGGACAGGGCGTAAAACTGTTTTTT.

With respect to this clone: Different DNA sequences within this sample yield the same CDR3. The genes are TRBV27 and TRBJ2-7; no reliable D call. Trimming cost V 0 bases and J 2 bases, with 8 bases left between them. The CDR3 has 14 amino acids. In germline, CDR1 is MNHEY, CDR2 SMNVEV (reference sequence). DNA of the CDR3: TGTGCCAGCAGTTTATCTCGGTCTACCTACGAGCAGTACTTC. Its protein product is CASSLSRSTYEQYF.

CDR3 sequence: CASSSPHRASGNTIYF. CDR3 nucleotides: TGTGCCAGCAGTTCCCCTCACAGGGCCTCTGGAAACACCATATATTTT. The chain is built from TRBV28 and TRBJ1-3; possible D gene TRBD1, 6 bases. The CDR3 is 16 residues long. V was clipped by 4 bases and J by 0 bases, with 13 bases between them. The V gene's germline CDR1 is MDHEN and CDR2 SYDVKM.

V gene TRBV29-1 combines with J gene TRBJ2-7; perhaps TRBD2 as D (7 bases). Germline lookup yields CDR1 SQVTM and CDR2 ANQGSEA. V lost 5 bases to trimming and J lost 0 bases, with 11 bases between them. There are 13 residues in the CDR3. The CDR3 region has the DNA TGCAGCGTTTGGGAGGGGGACTCCTACGAGCAGTACTTC. Translating it yields CSVWEGDSYEQYF.

The V and J genes are TRBV6-1 and TRBJ1-1; maybe TRBD1 (5 bases). Germline CDR1 MNHNS, CDR2 SASEGT. The CDR3 sequence is 15 residues long. V shed 2 bases and J shed 1 base, with 11 bases lying between them. The DNA of the CDR3 is TGTGCCAGCAGTGAATATGGGGGGGGGAACACTGAAGCTTTCTTT. This translates into CASSEYGGGNTEAFF.

The chain carries TRBV27 and TRBJ2-6, with TRBD1 matching 10 bases. The CDR3 runs to 18 residues. In germline, CDR1 is MNHEY, CDR2 SMNVEV (reference sequence). V trimming: 5 bases; J trimming: 3 bases; junction bases outside the gene matches: 10. CDR3 region: CASSRRQGALVGANVLTF. CDR3 coding DNA: TGTGCCAGCAGTCGCCGACAGGGGGCGCTAGTTGGGGCCAACGTCCTGACTTTC.

The CDR3: CASIEREDSTHYV. The CDR3 DNA follows: TGTGCCAGCATCGAGAGGGAGGATTCGACGCATTACGTC. The chain links TRBV6-4 to TRBJ2-7; TRBD2 might be the D (6 bases). The CDR3 length is 13 residues. V was clipped by 7 bases and J by 13 bases, with 23 bases between them. The V gene's germline CDR1 is MRHNA and CDR2 SNTAGT.

This clone has only a few counts. This chain uses TRBV21-1 with TRBJ1-2; TRBD1 was called by the table and not checked on the DNA. TRBV21-1 is a pseudogene segment. CDR3 length: 16 residues. CDR3: CASSLSDRGQTYGYTF. For the CDR3, the DNA is TGTGCCAGCAGCCTCTCGGACAGGGGGCAAACCTATGGCTACACCTTC.

This clone showed up just once. The rearrangement links TRBV7-8 to TRBJ2-7, with D perhaps matching TRBD2 (6 bases). V lost 5 bases, J lost 4 bases, and 12 bases lay in between. Germline CDR1 reads SGHVS; CDR2 reads FQNEAQ. The CDR3 extends over 13 amino acids. CDR3 bases: TGTGCCAGCAGCCATTCCCGGGGGTACGAGCAGTACGTC. Its protein product is CASSHSRGYEQYV.